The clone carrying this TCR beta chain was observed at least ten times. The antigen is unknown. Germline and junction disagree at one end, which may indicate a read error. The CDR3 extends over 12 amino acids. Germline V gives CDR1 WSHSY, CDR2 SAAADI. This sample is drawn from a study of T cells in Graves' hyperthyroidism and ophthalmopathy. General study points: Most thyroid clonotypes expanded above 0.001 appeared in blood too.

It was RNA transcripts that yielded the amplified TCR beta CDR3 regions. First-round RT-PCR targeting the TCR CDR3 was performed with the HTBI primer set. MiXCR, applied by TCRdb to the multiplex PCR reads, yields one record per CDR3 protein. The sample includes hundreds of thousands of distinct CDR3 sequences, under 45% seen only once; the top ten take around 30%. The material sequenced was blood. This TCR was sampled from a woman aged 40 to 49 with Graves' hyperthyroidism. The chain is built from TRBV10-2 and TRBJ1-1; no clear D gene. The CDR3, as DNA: TGTGCCAGCAGCTTAAGCATCACTGAAGCTTTCTTT. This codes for CASSLSITEAFF.